This T cell receptor (beta chain) was retrieved from a study of radiotherapy plus CTLA-4 blockade in lung cancer. The V gene lost 5 bases and the J gene lost 4 bases, with 11 bases spanning the gap. Germline assignment: CDR1 KGHSH and CDR2 LQKENI. The length of the CDR3 is 13 residues. Repertoires were generated with immunoSEQ multiplex PCR, while TCRdb's copy carries only in-frame clones and drops some. The sample consists of 80,000 to 95,000 clones, around four fifths of them appearing once. The source of this sequence is a human donor with non-small cell lung cancer who had stable disease on radiotherapy plus ipilimumab. The genes are TRBV18 and TRBJ1-2, with TRBD1 as a possible D gene (6 bases). The sample in question was peripheral blood, obtained from a patient treated with radiotherapy plus ipilimumab. CDR3 bases: TGTGCCAGCTCAGCAGGACAGACCTATGGCTACACCTTC. Its protein is CASSAGQTYGYTF.